The clone carrying this TCR beta chain has only a few counts. The antigen is undetermined. Germline V gives CDR1 SGHNT, CDR2 YYREEE (reference sequence). The CDR3 runs to 15 residues. Trimming pared 1 base from V and 2 bases from J, leaving 12 bases between. This sample is part of a study of T cell responses to AZD1222 COVID-19 vaccine. Study-wide points: Across the whole spike, CD4 TCRs peaked at regions 160-218 and 743-854. Sampling captured repertoires only after the peak T cell response.

Second-dose schedules of about 4 or about 12 weeks were combined. The assay was immunoSEQ multiplex PCR, and TCRdb's table has in-frame clones only and misses some. Altogether about 150,000 clones are present, about nine tenths being singletons, with the ten largest covering 1% to 1.5%. This chain connects TRBV5-4 to TRBJ1-2; D gene unclear. The receptor was isolated from an adult who received the AZD1222 COVID-19 vaccine. Sequences were derived from peripheral blood, sampled 28 days after the second AZD1222 dose. The CDR3 loop reads CASSLRKGGNYGYTF. The CDR3 nucleotides read TGTGCCAGCAGCTTGCGTAAAGGTGGAAACTATGGCTACACCTTC. The complete variable domain, with remaining parts taken from reference TRBV5-4 and TRBJ1-2, reads ETGVTQSPTHLIKTRGQQVTLRCSSQSGHNTVSWYQQALGQGPQFIFQYYREEENGRGNFPPRFSGLQFPNYSSELNVNALELDDSALYLCASSLRKGGNYGYTFGSGTRLTVV.